This T cell receptor (beta chain) appears in the sequencing data of a study of T cell responses to AZD1222 COVID-19 vaccine. Study findings and constraints: Samples come after the peak T cell response, not at day 14.

V lost 5 bases to trimming and J lost 3 bases, with 14 bases between them. The CDR3 runs 13 residues. Germline values: CDR1 GTSNPN, CDR2 SVGIG (reference sequence). Clones were sequenced by immunoSEQ multiplex PCR, and TCRdb holds only the in-frame ones, with some missing. The repertoire holds 150,000 to 200,000 clones, with over 80% as singletons. Points on this clone: The antigen is undetermined.

This receptor was taken from an adult who received the MenACWY meningococcal vaccine as a control. The chain recombines TRBV30 with TRBJ2-7; D is possibly TRBD1 or TRBD2 (7 bases each). This specimen consisted of peripheral blood, obtained 28 days after the second dose of the MenACWY control vaccine. The CDR3 nucleotides are TGTGCCTGGCACAGGGGCGGGGGCTACGAGCAGTACTTC. It encodes CAWHRGGGYEQYF.